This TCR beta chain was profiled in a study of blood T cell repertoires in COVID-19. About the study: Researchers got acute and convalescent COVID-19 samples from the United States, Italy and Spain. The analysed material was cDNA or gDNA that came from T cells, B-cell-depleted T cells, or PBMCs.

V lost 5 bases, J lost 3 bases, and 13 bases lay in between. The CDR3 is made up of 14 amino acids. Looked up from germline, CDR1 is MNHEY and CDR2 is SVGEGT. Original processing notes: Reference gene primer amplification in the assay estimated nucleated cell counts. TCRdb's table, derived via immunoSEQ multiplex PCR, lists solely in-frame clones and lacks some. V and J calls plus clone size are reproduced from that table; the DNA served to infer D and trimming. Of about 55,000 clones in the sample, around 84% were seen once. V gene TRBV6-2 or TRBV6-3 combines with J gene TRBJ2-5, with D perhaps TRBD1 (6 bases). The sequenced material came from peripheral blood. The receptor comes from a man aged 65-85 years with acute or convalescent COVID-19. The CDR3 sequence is CASSSADRKETQYF. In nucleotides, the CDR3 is TGTGCCAGCAGTAGCGCGGACAGAAAAGAGACCCAGTACTTC.